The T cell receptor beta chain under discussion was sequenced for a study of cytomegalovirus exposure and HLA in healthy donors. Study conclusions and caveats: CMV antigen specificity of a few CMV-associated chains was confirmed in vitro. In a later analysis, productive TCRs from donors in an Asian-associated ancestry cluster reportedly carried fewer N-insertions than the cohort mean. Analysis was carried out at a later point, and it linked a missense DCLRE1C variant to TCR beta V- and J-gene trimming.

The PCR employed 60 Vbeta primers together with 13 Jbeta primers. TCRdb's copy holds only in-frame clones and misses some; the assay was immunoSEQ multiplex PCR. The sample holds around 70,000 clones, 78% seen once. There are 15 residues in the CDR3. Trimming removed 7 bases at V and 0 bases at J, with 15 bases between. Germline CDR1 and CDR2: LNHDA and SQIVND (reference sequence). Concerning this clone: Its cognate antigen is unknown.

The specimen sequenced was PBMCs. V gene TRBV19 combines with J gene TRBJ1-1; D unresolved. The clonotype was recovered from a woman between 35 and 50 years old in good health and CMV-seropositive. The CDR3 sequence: CASKRGGSMNTEAFF. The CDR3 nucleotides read TGTGCCAGTAAGCGTGGAGGGAGTATGAACACTGAAGCTTTCTTT.